The sequence of this T cell receptor (beta chain) was determined in a study of blood T cell repertoires in COVID-19. The germline V gene encodes CDR1 MGHRA and CDR2 YSYEKL. The V and J ends lost 3 bases and 11 bases, in that order; junction bases with no gene match: 10. The CDR3 has 15 residues. In the original processing: The assay estimated nucleated cells by amplifying reference gene primers. The protocol was immunoSEQ multiplex PCR, while the TCRdb copy is restricted to in-frame clones and leaves out a portion. That table is the source of V, J and clone size, and D and trimming were worked out from the DNA. This sample has fewer than 110,000 clones; approximately 80% occur once, and the top ten carry 10% to 15%.

The chain carries TRBV4-1 and TRBJ1-6; 7 nucleotides line up with TRBD1. The sample was peripheral blood. The sequence derives from a human donor in a cohort sampled during active or convalescent COVID-19. The CDR3 here is CASSHVDRAEAPLHF. CDR3 coding DNA: TGCGCCAGCAGCCACGTTGACAGGGCGGAGGCACCCCTCCACTTT.